Given below is one T cell receptor (beta chain) in context. Antigen: not known. The data were produced by immunoSEQ multiplex PCR, yet TCRdb's version contains in-frame clones alone and is incomplete. This table holds around 550,000 clones, roughly 95% found once. The data derive from a study of shared clonotypes between healthy human individuals. Background on the study: Each donor's CD8 memory used one plate, CD8 naive two, each CD4 subset three.

Every contributor of samples was a Caucasian grown-up residing in Nashville, Tennessee. This CDR3 region has 17 residues. The V gene lost 1 base and the J gene lost 3 bases, with 18 bases spanning the gap. Germline V gene sequence: CDR1 SEHNR, CDR2 FQNEAQ (reference sequence). Overall study findings and caveats: Sequencing of the sorted subsets was shown by rarefaction to be incomplete despite large depth.

The receptor was derived from a woman younger than 45 in good health. What was sequenced was naive CD4+ T cells sorted from blood. Noted subset: CD45RA+ positively selected. This chain links TRBV7-9 with TRBJ1-1; D may be TRBD1 (6 bases). The DNA for the CDR3 is TGTGCCAGCAGCTTAGGCAGGGGCCGCCGTGAATACACTGAAGCTTTCTTT. Encoded protein: CASSLGRGRREYTEAFF.